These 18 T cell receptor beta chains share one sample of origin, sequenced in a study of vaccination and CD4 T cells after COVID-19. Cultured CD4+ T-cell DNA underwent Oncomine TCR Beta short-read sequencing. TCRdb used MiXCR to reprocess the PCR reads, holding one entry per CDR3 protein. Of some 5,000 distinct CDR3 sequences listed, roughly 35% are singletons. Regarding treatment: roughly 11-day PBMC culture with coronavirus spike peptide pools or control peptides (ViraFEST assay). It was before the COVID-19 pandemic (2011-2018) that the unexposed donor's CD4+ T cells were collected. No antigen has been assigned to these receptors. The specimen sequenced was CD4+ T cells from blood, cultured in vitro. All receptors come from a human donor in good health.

CDR3 sequence reads: CASSQDGRGNYGYTF. Here the CDR3 DNA reads TGCGCCAGCAGCCAAGATGGTCGGGGGAACTATGGCTACACCTTC. The V call is TRBV4-1, the J call TRBJ1-2, with a weak D call TRBD1 (5 bases). Germline CDR1 reads MGHRA; CDR2 reads YSYEKL. V shed 0 bases and J shed 2 bases, with 10 bases lying between them. The CDR3 consists of 15 residues.

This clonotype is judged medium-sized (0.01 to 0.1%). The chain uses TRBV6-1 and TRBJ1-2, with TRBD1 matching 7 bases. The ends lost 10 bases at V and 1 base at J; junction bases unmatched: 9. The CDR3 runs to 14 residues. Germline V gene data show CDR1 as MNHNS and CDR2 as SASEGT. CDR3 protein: CATTGQIFNYGYTF. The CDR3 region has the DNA TGTGCCACCACGGGACAGATATTTAACTATGGCTACACCTTC.

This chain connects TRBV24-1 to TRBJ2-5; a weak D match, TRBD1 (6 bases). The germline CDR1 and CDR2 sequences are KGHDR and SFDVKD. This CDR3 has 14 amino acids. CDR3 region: CAYPGTRDQETQYF. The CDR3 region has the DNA TGTGCTTACCCTGGGACAAGGGATCAAGAGACCCAGTACTTC.

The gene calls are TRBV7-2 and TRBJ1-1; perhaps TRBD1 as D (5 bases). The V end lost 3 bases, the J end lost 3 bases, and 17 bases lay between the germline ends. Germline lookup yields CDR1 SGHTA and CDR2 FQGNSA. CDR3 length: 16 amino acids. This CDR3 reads CASSFLVGPGDTEAFF. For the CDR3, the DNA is TGTGCCAGCAGCTTTCTAGTGGGGCCAGGTGACACTGAAGCTTTCTTT.

The CDR3 spells CASSLGGSNRPYEQYF. CDR3 in DNA: TGCGCCAGCAGCTTGGGCGGGTCCAATCGGCCCTACGAGCAGTACTTC. V gene TRBV5-1 combines with J gene TRBJ2-7; possible D gene TRBD2, 5 bases. Trimming removed 0 bases at V and 2 bases at J, with 15 bases between. Germline V CDR1 and CDR2: SGHRS, YFSETQ. The CDR3 sequence is 16 residues long.

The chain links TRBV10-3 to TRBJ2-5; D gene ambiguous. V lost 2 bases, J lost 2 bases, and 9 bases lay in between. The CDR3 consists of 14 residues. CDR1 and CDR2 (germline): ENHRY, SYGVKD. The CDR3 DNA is TGTGCCATCAGTGAGAGTGGCAGACAAGAGACCCAGTACTTC. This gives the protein CAISESGRQETQYF.

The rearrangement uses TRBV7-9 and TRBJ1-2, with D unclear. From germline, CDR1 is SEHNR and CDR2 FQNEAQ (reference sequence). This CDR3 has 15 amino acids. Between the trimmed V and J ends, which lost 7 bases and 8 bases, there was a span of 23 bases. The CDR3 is CASIGDTSESYGYTF. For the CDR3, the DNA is TGTGCCAGCATCGGCGATACCTCGGAGTCTTACGGCTACACCTTC.

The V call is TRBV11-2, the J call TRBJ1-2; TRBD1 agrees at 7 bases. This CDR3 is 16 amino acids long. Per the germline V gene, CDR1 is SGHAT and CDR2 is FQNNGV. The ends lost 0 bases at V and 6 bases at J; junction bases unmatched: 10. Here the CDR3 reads CASSLDRPGGSHGYTF. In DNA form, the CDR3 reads TGTGCCAGCAGCTTAGATCGCCCAGGGGGATCTCATGGCTACACCTTC.

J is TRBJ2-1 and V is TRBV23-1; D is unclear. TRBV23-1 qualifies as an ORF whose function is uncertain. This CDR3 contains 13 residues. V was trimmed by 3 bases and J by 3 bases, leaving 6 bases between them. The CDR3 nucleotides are TGCGCCAGCAGTCAGGGGATCTACAATGAGCAGTTCTTC. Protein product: CASSQGIYNEQFF.

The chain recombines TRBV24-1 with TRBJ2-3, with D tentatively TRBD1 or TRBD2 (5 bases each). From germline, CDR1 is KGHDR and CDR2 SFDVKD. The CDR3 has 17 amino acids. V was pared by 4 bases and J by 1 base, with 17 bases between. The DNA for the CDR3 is TGTGCCACCAGTGACCCGGGACCCACCGGCGGCACAGATACGCAGTATTTT. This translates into CATSDPGPTGGTDTQYF.

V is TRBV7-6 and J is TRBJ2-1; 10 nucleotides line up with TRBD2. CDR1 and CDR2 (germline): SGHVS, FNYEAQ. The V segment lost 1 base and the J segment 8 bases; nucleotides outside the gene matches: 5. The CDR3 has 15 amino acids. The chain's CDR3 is CASSLGSGGIDEQFF. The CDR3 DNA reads TGTGCCAGCAGCTTAGGTAGCGGGGGGATCGATGAGCAGTTCTTC.

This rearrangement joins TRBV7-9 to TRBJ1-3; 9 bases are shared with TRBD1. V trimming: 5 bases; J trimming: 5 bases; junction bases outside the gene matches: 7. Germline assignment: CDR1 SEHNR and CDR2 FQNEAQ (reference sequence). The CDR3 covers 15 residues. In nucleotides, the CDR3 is TGTGCCAGCAGCGAGGGACAGGGCGGGAGAAACACCATATATTTT. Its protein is CASSEGQGGRNTIYF.

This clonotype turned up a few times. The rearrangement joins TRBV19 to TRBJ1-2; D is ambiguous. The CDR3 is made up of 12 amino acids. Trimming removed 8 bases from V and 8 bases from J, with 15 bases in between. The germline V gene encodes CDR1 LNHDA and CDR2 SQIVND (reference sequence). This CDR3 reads CASSTGIGGYTF. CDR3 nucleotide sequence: TGTGCCAGTTCTACGGGTATTGGGGGCTACACCTTC.

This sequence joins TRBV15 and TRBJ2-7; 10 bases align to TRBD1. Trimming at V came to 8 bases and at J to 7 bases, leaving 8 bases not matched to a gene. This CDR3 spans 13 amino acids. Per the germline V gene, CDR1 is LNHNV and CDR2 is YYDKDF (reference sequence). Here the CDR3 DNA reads TGTGCCACCGGGACAGGGGTTCTACGAGAGCAGTACTTC. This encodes CATGTGVLREQYF.

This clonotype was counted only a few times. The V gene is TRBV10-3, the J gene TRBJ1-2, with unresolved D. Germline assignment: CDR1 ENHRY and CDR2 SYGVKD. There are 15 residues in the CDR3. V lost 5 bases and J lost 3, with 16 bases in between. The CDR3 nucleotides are TGTGCCATCAGTCCTGAAAAGAACTACCACTATGGCTACACCTTC. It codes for CAISPEKNYHYGYTF.

The DNA for the CDR3 is TGTGCCAGCAGTTTATCGGGGGCAGCAGCTAACTATGGCTACACCTTC. The encoded protein is CASSLSGAAANYGYTF. The genes are TRBV27 and TRBJ1-2, with D perhaps matching TRBD1 (6 bases). The CDR3 has 16 residues. CDR1 MNHEY and CDR2 SMNVEV come from the germline V gene (reference sequence). V was trimmed by 0 bases and J by 0 bases, leaving 11 bases between them.

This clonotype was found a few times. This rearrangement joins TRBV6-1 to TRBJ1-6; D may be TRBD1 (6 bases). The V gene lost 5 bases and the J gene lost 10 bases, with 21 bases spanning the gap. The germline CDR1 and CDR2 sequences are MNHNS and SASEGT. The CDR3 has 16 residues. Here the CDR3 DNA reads TGTGCCAGCAGTAGGGGGATGGGAGAACGGGGGTCACCCCTCCACTTT. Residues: CASSRGMGERGSPLHF.

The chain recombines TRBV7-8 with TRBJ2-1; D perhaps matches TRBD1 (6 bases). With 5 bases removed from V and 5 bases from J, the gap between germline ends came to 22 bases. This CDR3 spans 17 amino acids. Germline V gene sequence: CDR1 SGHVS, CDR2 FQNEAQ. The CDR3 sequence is CASSEIIAGTPNNEQFF. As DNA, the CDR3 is TGTGCCAGCAGCGAAATCATCGCCGGGACACCCAACAATGAGCAGTTCTTC.